In its sample, the clone carrying this T cell receptor (beta chain) was seen a few times. This sample was taken from a study of patients and donors after allogeneic stem cell transplantation. Trimming left V 2 bases short and J 6 bases short, with 10 bases between. Germline lookup yields CDR1 GTSNPN and CDR2 SVGIG (reference sequence). The CDR3 runs to 12 residues. TCRdb re-derived calls from the RT-PCR reads in MiXCR, one entry per CDR3 protein. The sample has approximately 200,000 distinct CDR3 sequences; about 40% are singletons. The sequenced sample was blood, either unsorted or a sorted T cell fraction (not recorded which). The TCR originated in a human donor who was either an allogeneic HSCT recipient or a stem cell or donor lymphocyte infusion donor (not recorded which). It is not recorded whose cells these are; they may come from a transplant donor. V gene TRBV30 combines with J gene TRBJ1-1; D perhaps matches TRBD1 (6 bases). The CDR3 here is CAWSPQGPEAFF. CDR3 coding DNA: TGTGCCTGGAGTCCGCAGGGGCCTGAAGCTTTCTTT.